Listed below are T cell receptor beta chains from one sample, sequenced in a study of beta chain features in type 1 diabetes. Produced via immunoSEQ multiplex PCR; TCRdb's table is partial and in-frame only. The table shows around 250,000 clones, with 27% occurring only once. Material: central memory CD4+ T cells from blood. These receptors were taken from a man younger than 45 in good health. The conserved cysteine and the conserved F or W are not part of the CDR3 here. Each record gives: D gene, V gene, CDR3 length, J gene, CDR3 protein. A D gene is named only where the DNA matches it firmly.

NA	TRBV20-1	9	TRBJ2-1	SAAMRDEQF
NA	TRBV7-9	13	TRBJ2-7	ASSSRLAVSYEQY
TRBD1	TRBV2	10	TRBJ2-7	ASSDPGQGKY
TRBD1	TRBV7-2	13	TRBJ2-1	ASSTTGQGYNEQF
NA	TRBV28	9	TRBJ1-2	ASTAGYGYT
TRBD1	TRBV10-3	12	TRBJ2-1	AISNDRDLNEQF
NA	TRBV6-5	13	TRBJ1-2	ASSYYSGSGGGYT
NA	TRBV7-9	11	TRBJ2-7	ASSPSSSYEQY
TRBD2	TRBV6-5	13	TRBJ2-5	ASSTTSGGAETQY
NA	TRBV7-2	11	TRBJ1-1	ASSPTRNTEAF
NA	TRBV25-1	12	TRBJ2-6	ASRPSGGANVLT
NA	TRBV7-2	11	TRBJ1-5	ASSLGVNQPQH
NA	TRBV10-2	12	TRBJ2-3	ASSEVGVGDTQY
NA	TRBV5-1	14	TRBJ2-3	ASGRPGTRGSDTQY
NA	TRBV7-2	13	TRBJ2-7	ASSPQGRSSYEQY
TRBD2	TRBV15	13	TRBJ2-1	ATSIGLAGYNEQF
NA	TRBV15	14	TRBJ2-3	ATSREWELSTDTQY
NA	TRBV30	9	TRBJ2-7	AWVDRDEQY
NA	TRBV19	12	TRBJ2-1	ASKGSSSYNEQF
NA	TRBV27	10	TRBJ1-2	AKWLGNYGYT
NA	TRBV28	12	TRBJ2-7	ASSRSQGIHEQY
TRBD1	TRBV9	12	TRBJ1-4	ASSKTGHNEKLF
NA	TRBV11-2	11	TRBJ2-3	ASSLAGSDTQY
TRBD1	TRBV30	14	TRBJ1-3	AWSGSRDSSGNTIY
TRBD2	TRBV4-2	12	TRBJ2-5	ASSPGVAGGTQY
NA	TRBV7-9	10	TRBJ1-2	ASSLRGLGYT
NA	TRBV30	11	TRBJ1-5	AWKSNSLEPQH
TRBD2	TRBV10-2	11	TRBJ2-5	ASRRGAGETQY
NA	TRBV18	10	TRBJ1-2	ASSPEGVGYT
TRBD1	TRBV30	13	TRBJ1-6	AWSRDREYNSPLH
NA	TRBV30	13	TRBJ1-5	AWSQGSGLNQPQH
NA	TRBV7-2	11	TRBJ2-3	ASSLDRKNTQY
NA	TRBV11-2	12	TRBJ2-5	ASSLTGPQETQY
TRBD2	TRBV14	13	TRBJ2-1	ASSPSRLAGGEQF
NA	TRBV30	10	TRBJ1-2	VEGDPNYGYT
TRBD2	TRBV5-1	11	TRBJ2-7	ASTSASSYEQY
NA	TRBV15	15	TRBJ1-4	ATSRDLRQGVDEKLF
NA	TRBV6-1	12	TRBJ1-1	ASSRRALNTEAF
NA	TRBV29-1	8	TRBJ2-7	SGLRQRQY
NA	TRBV30	12	TRBJ1-5	AWSVGEVGQPQH
NA	TRBV5-4	12	TRBJ1-2	ASSPEATTNGYT
TRBD2	TRBV7-2	14	TRBJ2-3	ASSSKSGGATDTQY